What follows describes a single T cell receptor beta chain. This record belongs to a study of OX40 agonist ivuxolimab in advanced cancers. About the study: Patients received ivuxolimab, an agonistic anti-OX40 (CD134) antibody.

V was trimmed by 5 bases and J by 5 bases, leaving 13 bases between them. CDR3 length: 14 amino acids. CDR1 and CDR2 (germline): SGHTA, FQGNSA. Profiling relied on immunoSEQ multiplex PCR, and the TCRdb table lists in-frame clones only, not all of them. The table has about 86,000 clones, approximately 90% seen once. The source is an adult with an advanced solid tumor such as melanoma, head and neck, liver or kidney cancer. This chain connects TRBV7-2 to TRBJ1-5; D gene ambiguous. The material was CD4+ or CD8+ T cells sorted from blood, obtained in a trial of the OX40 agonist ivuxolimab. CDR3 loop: CASSDQPKDQPQHF. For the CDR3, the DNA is TGTGCCAGCAGCGACCAGCCTAAAGATCAGCCCCAGCATTTT.